Listed here are 13 T cell receptor beta chains from one sample, sequenced in a study of blood T cell repertoires in COVID-19 (dated by TCRdb to 2018 to 2020). Library generation was performed with the immunoSEQ multiplex PCR assay. TCRdb took over this immuneACCESS table, retaining in-frame rearrangements with V and J assigned. Such tables are incomplete; in checked studies, under half of the missing clones stem from an unresolved V gene, and the remainder is unexplained. This sample lists 11,000 to 15,000 clones; about 85% were detected once. The ten largest clones add up to under 30% of the sample. The sample was peripheral blood. These receptors all stem from a human donor in a cohort sampled during active COVID-19.

The V gene is TRBV6-6, the J gene TRBJ1-3; 8 nucleotides match TRBD1. Germline V gene data show CDR1 as MNHNY and CDR2 as SVGAGI (reference sequence). V was pared by 6 bases and J by 4 bases, with 8 bases of the junction left unmatched. CDR3 size: 15 residues. The CDR3: CASSPTRDRGNTIYF. The CDR3 DNA is TGTGCCAGCAGCCCTACACGGGACAGGGGAAACACCATATATTTT.

The V call is TRBV11-2, the J call TRBJ2-1; D gene uncertain. V lost 5 bases and J 5 bases, leaving 4 bases between the germline ends. CDR1 is SGHAT, CDR2 FQNNGV, per germline. The CDR3 runs to 11 residues. The CDR3: CASSLNNEQFF. In DNA, the CDR3 is TGTGCCAGCAGCCTAAACAATGAGCAGTTCTTC.

The V call is TRBV19, the J call TRBJ2-1; the D is unclear. V gave up 3 bases and J gave up 8 bases, with 8 bases separating them. The germline CDR1 and CDR2 sequences are LNHDA and SQIVND (reference sequence). The CDR3 is made up of 12 amino acids. CDR3 in DNA: TGTGCCAGTAGTATGCCCGGGTATGAGCAGTTCTTC. Protein: CASSMPGYEQFF.

V usage is TRBV13 and J usage is TRBJ2-3, with 11 bases lining up with TRBD2. The CDR3 runs 15 residues. Trimming at V came to 5 bases and at J to 5 bases, leaving 6 bases not matched to a gene. Germline V lookup: CDR1 PRHDT, CDR2 FYEKMQ (reference sequence). In nucleotides, the CDR3 is TGTGCCAGCAGCCCGCGACTAGCGGGACTAGATACGCAGTATTTT. It encodes CASSPRLAGLDTQYF. Together with reference TRBV13 and TRBJ2-3, the CDR3 gives the full variable domain: AAGVIQSPRHLIKEKRETATLKCYPIPRHDTVYWYQQGPGQDPQFLISFYEKMQSDKGSIPDRFSAQQFSDYHSELNMSSLELGDSALYFCASSPRLAGLDTQYFGPGTRLTVL.

V gene TRBV4-3 combines with J gene TRBJ1-2; D uncertain. From germline, CDR1 is LGHNA and CDR2 YSLEER. Trimming cost V 1 base and J 0 bases, with 9 bases left between them. CDR3 length: 15 residues. CDR3 region: CASSQGAGSNYGYTF. Written as DNA, the CDR3 is TGCGCCAGCAGCCAAGGGGCAGGCTCTAACTATGGCTACACCTTC.

This CDR3 is CATSRGERDRETQYF. The CDR3 bases are TGTGCCACCAGTCGCGGGGAGCGGGACCGGGAGACCCAGTACTTC. This chain uses TRBV24-1 with TRBJ2-5, with TRBD2 identical over 7 bases. This CDR3 spans 15 amino acids. J gave up 5 bases and V 6 bases, and 11 bases lay outside the gene matches. The germline V gene encodes CDR1 KGHDR and CDR2 SFDVKD.

The gene calls are TRBV6-5 and TRBJ2-2; 7 nucleotides line up with TRBD1. The CDR3 totals 15 residues. CDR1 MNHEY and CDR2 SVGAGI come from the germline V gene. J lost 1 base, V lost 2 bases, and 1 base had no gene match. The CDR3 spells CASSYGTENTGELFF. The DNA of the CDR3 is TGTGCCAGCAGTTACGGGACAGAGAACACCGGGGAGCTGTTTTTT.

The rearrangement joins TRBV5-1 to TRBJ1-1; no firm D call. Trimming pared 0 bases from V and 1 base from J, leaving 7 bases between. Germline CDR1 SGHRS, CDR2 YFSETQ. This CDR3 is built from 14 residues. CDR3 amino acids: CASSLGQRNTEAFF. The CDR3 DNA sequence: TGCGCCAGCAGCTTGGGACAACGGAACACTGAAGCTTTCTTT. Using reference TRBV5-1 and TRBJ1-1 for the parts outside the CDR3, the full variable domain is KAGVTQTPRYLIKTRGQQVTLSCSPISGHRSVSWYQQTPGQGLQFLFEYFSETQRNKGNFPGRFSGRQFSNSRSEMNVSTLELGDSALYLCASSLGQRNTEAFFGQGTRLTVV.

The rearrangement links TRBV27 to TRBJ2-1; 7 nucleotides align to TRBD2. Germline CDR1 MNHEY, CDR2 SMNVEV (reference sequence). Trimming at V came to 2 bases and at J to 9 bases, leaving 4 bases not matched to a gene. The CDR3 has 13 amino acids. CDR3 DNA sequence: TGTGCCAGCAGTTTAAGCCTAGCGGTTGAGCAGTTCTTC. It is translated as CASSLSLAVEQFF.

The chain carries TRBV5-8 and TRBJ2-7; D might be TRBD1 (6 bases). Trimming removed 4 bases from V and 12 bases from J, with 11 bases in between. The CDR3 totals 10 residues. Germline V gene lookup returns CDR1 SGHTS and CDR2 YDEGEE. The CDR3 spells CASSLGGMYF. The CDR3 DNA follows: TGTGCCAGCAGCCTAGGGGGTATGTACTTC.

The chain recombines TRBV24-1 with TRBJ2-7, with 10 bases fitting TRBD1. The junction had 8 bases not matched to a gene; V was cut back by 5 bases and J by 5 bases. Germline-derived CDR1 and CDR2 are KGHDR and SFDVKD. The CDR3 contains 15 residues. The CDR3 DNA sequence: TGTGCCACCAGTGCCGGGGACAGGGGCGACGACGAGCAGTACTTC. Its protein product is CATSAGDRGDDEQYF.

The chain uses TRBV5-1 and TRBJ2-2; unclear D gene. This CDR3 comprises 14 residues. Trimming cost V 4 bases and J 1 base, with 8 bases left between them. The germline gives CDR1 SGHRS, CDR2 YFSETQ. CDR3 region: CASSLIRNTGELFF. CDR3 bases: TGCGCCAGCAGCCTAATAAGGAACACCGGGGAGCTGTTTTTT. Full variable domain (remainder filled in from reference TRBV5-1 and TRBJ2-2): KAGVTQTPRYLIKTRGQQVTLSCSPISGHRSVSWYQQTPGQGLQFLFEYFSETQRNKGNFPGRFSGRQFSNSRSEMNVSTLELGDSALYLCASSLIRNTGELFFGEGSRLTVL.

The chain joins TRBV28 to TRBJ1-6, with a possible D match to TRBD1 (5 bases). The ends were cut back, 6 bases at V and 9 bases at J, with 15 bases in the middle. Germline-derived CDR1 and CDR2 are MDHEN and SYDVKM. The CDR3 consists of 14 residues. DNA of the CDR3: TGTGCCAGCAGGTTCCGGGGGGAGACTTCACCCCTCCACTTT. Amino acids: CASRFRGETSPLHF. The complete variable domain, with remaining parts taken from reference TRBV28 and TRBJ1-6, reads DVKVTQSSRYLVKRTGEKVFLECVQDMDHENMFWYRQDPGLGLRLIYFSYDVKMKEKGDIPEGYSVSREKKERFSLILESASTNQTSMYLCASRFRGETSPLHFGNGTRLTVT.